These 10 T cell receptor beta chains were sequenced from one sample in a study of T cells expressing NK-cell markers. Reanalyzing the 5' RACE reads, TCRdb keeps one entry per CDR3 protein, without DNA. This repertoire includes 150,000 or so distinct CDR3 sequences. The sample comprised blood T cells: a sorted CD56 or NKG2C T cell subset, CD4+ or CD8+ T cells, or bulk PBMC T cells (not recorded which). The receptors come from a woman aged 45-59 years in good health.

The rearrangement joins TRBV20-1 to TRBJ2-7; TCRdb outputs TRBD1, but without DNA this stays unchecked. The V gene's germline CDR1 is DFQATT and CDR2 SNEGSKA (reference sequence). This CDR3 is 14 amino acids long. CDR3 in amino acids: CSASPGHRDGEQYF.

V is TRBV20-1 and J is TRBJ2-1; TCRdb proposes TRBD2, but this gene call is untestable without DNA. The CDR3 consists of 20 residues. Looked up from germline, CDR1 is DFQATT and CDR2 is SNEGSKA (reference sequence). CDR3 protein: CSARDFNPLGREGRSNEQLF.

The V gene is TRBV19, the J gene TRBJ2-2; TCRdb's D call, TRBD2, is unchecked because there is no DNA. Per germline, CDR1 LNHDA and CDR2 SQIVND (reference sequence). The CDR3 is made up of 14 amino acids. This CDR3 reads CASSVFGPTGELFF.

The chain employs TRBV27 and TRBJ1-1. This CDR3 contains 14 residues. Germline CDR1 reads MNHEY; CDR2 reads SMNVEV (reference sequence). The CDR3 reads CASRTAGGNTEAFF.

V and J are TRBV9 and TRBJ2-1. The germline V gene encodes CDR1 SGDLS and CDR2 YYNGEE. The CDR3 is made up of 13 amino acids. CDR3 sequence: CASSVTVYNEQFF.

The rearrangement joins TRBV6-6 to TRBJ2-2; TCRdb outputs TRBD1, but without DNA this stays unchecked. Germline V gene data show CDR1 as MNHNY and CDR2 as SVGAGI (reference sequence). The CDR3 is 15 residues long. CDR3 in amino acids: CASSPGEENTGELFF.

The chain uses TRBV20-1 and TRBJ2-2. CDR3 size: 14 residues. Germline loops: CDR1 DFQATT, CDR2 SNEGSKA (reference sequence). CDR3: CSARLAVGTGELFF.

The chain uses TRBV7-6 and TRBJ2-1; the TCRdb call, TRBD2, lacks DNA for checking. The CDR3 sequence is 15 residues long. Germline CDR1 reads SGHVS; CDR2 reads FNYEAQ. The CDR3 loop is CASSLLAGDHNEQFF.

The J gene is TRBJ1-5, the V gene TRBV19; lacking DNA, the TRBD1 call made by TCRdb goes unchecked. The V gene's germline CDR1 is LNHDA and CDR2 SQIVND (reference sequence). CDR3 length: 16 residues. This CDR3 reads CASSIKGSGINQPQHF.

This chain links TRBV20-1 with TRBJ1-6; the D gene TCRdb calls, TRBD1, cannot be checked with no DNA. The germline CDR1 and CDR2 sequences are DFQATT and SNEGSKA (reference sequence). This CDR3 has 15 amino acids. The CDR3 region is CSASPGQGQNSPLHF.